These 27 T cell receptor beta chains came from one sample sequenced in a study of blood T cell repertoires in COVID-19 (TCRdb year 2020). Libraries were constructed by the immunoSEQ multiplex PCR assay. The table was pulled from immuneACCESS by TCRdb, which kept in-frame rearrangements only. Such tables lose some clones; where checked, under half of the loss comes from unresolved V genes, and the rest has no known cause. For this sample there are 390,000 or so clones; nearly 90% appear just once. About 6.5% of the sample belongs to the ten largest clones. Sample: peripheral blood. The receptors stem from a man aged 18 to 35 with active or convalescent COVID-19.

The chain employs TRBV21-1 and TRBJ2-3; the table's D call, TRBD2, has no DNA check behind it. TRBV21-1 is a pseudogene. CDR3 size: 16 residues. The DNA of the CDR3 is TGTGCCAGCAGAGAAGGGGGACTAGCGGGATCAGATACGCAGTATTTT. It is translated as CASREGGLAGSDTQYF.

This chain links TRBV7-3 with TRBJ2-1; the match to TRBD2 covers 8 bases. Germline values: CDR1 SGHTA, CDR2 FQGTGA. The CDR3 contains 15 residues. V was pared by 5 bases and J by 3 bases, with 6 bases of the junction left unmatched. The CDR3 protein is CASSLRGGYYNEQFF. CDR3 in DNA: TGTGCCAGCAGCCTGCGCGGGGGGTACTACAATGAGCAGTTCTTC. Combining the CDR3 with reference TRBV7-3 and TRBJ2-1 gives the whole variable domain GAGVSQTPSNKVTEKGKYVELRCDPISGHTALYWYRQSLGQGPEFLIYFQGTGAADDSGLPNDRFFAVRPEGSVSTLKIQRTERGDSAVYLCASSLRGGYYNEQFFGPGTRLTVL.

This chain connects TRBV5-8 to TRBJ1-5, with TRBD1 as a possible D gene (5 bases). The CDR3 covers 14 residues. The V end lost 1 base, the J end lost 7 bases, and 12 bases lay between the germline ends. Germline values: CDR1 SGHTS, CDR2 YDEGEE. Here the CDR3 reads CASSLSSAGQPQHF. CDR3 DNA sequence: TGTGCCAGCAGCTTGTCGTCGGCAGGGCAGCCCCAGCATTTT.

The CDR3 nucleotides read TGTGCCACCAGTGATCCCGGGGGGGATACCTACGAGCAGTACTTC. It yields the protein CATSDPGGDTYEQYF. The V gene is TRBV24-1, the J gene TRBJ2-7; 8 bases fit TRBD2. V lost 3 bases and J lost 2; bases outside the gene matches: 5. Germline V gene data show CDR1 as KGHDR and CDR2 as SFDVKD. The CDR3 spans 15 residues.

This clone was found once. This rearrangement joins TRBV7-2 to TRBJ1-3; unclear D gene. The V and J ends lost 5 bases and 7 bases respectively, with 9 bases between them. Germline V gene sequence: CDR1 SGHTA, CDR2 FQGNSA. The CDR3 runs to 12 residues. The CDR3, as DNA: TGTGCCAGCAGCCTAACGCGTAACACCATATATTTT. This gives the protein CASSLTRNTIYF.

V and J are TRBV19 and TRBJ1-1; 10 bases agree with TRBD1. The length of the CDR3 is 14 residues. Germline lookup yields CDR1 LNHDA and CDR2 SQIVND (reference sequence). V shed 2 bases, J shed 10 bases, and the junction held 7 bases outside the gene matches. CDR3 protein: CASSIRDRGSAAFF. The CDR3 DNA sequence: TGTGCCAGTAGTATACGGGACAGGGGATCTGCAGCTTTCTTT.

The rearrangement links TRBV4-3 to TRBJ1-4; no firm D call. Germline-derived CDR1 and CDR2 are LGHNA and YSLEER. V lost 0 bases, J lost 5 bases, and 13 bases lay in between. The CDR3 extends over 16 amino acids. The CDR3 protein is CASSQDWSRVNEKLFF. The CDR3 region has the DNA TGCGCCAGCAGCCAAGACTGGTCGCGAGTGAATGAAAAACTGTTTTTT.

V is TRBV19 and J is TRBJ2-1, with D maybe TRBD1 (6 bases). The germline V and J ends were trimmed by 1 base and 5 bases, with 12 bases remaining between them. CDR1 is LNHDA and CDR2 is SQIVND in the germline V gene (reference sequence). The CDR3 loop spans 15 amino acids. The CDR3 DNA sequence: TGTGCCAGTAGTATAGCTACAGGGTTTCACAATGAGCAGTTCTTC. Translating it yields CASSIATGFHNEQFF.

The CDR3 region is CASSANPRLAGVETQYF. The DNA of the CDR3 is TGTGCCAGCAGCGCCAACCCCCGACTAGCGGGAGTAGAGACCCAGTACTTC. The chain recombines TRBV9 with TRBJ2-5; 12 bases map to TRBD2. V lost 3 bases and J lost 4; bases outside the gene matches: 10. From germline, CDR1 is SGDLS and CDR2 YYNGEE. There are 17 residues in the CDR3.

The V and J genes are TRBV18 and TRBJ2-7, with 14 bases that match TRBD2. V lost 4 bases and J lost 6; bases outside the gene matches: 5. The length of the CDR3 is 15 residues. CDR1 and CDR2 from the germline V gene are KGHSH and LQKENI. The CDR3 here is CASSQGTSGSSEQYF. DNA for the CDR3: TGTGCCAGCTCACAGGGGACTAGCGGGAGTTCCGAGCAGTACTTC.

The chain is built from TRBV19 and TRBJ2-6; D not resolved. CDR1 LNHDA and CDR2 SQIVND come from the germline V gene (reference sequence). The V and J ends lost 4 bases and 0 bases respectively, with 10 bases between them. The CDR3 is made up of 16 amino acids. In nucleotides, the CDR3 is TGTGCCAGTAGTAGAGACCGTTCCTCTGGGGCCAACGTCCTGACTTTC. Protein: CASSRDRSSGANVLTF.

The V gene is TRBV4-3, the J gene TRBJ1-2, with TRBD1 matching 7 bases. The CDR3 contains 15 residues. In germline, CDR1 is LGHNA, CDR2 YSLEER. V shed 1 base and J 2 bases; nucleotides not matched to a gene: 4. CDR3 DNA: TGCGCCAGCAGCCAAGTGGGCAGGGGGAACTATGGCTACACCTTC. Translation: CASSQVGRGNYGYTF.

The chain has TRBV15 and TRBJ2-5, with D possibly matching TRBD1 (6 bases). The length of the CDR3 is 15 residues. Germline V gene data show CDR1 as LNHNV and CDR2 as YYDKDF (reference sequence). The ends were cut back, 2 bases at V and 1 base at J, with 11 bases in the middle. CDR3 DNA sequence: TGTGCCACCAGCAGATTTGGACAGACCCAAGAGACCCAGTACTTC. It encodes CATSRFGQTQETQYF.

The chain joins TRBV10-1 to TRBJ2-7, with a weak D call TRBD1 (6 bases). Per the germline V gene, CDR1 is WNHNN and CDR2 is SYGVQD (reference sequence). The CDR3 extends over 10 amino acids. The DNA for the CDR3 is TGCGGCCCCAGGGGCGAAGAGCAGTACTTC. Translating gives CGPRGEEQYF.

For this clone: Other DNA sequences in the sample encode the same CDR3. CDR3 sequence reads: CASSFKGGTEAFF. CDR3 DNA: TGTGCCAGCAGCTTTAAGGGGGGGACTGAAGCTTTCTTT. The V gene is TRBV11-3, the J gene TRBJ1-1, with D perhaps TRBD1 (6 bases). V was trimmed by 3 bases and J by 5 bases, leaving 10 bases between them. Germline V gives CDR1 SGHNT, CDR2 YENEEA. The CDR3 sequence is 13 residues long.

This sequence joins TRBV15 and TRBJ1-6, with 7 bases fitting TRBD1. The CDR3 runs 17 residues. In germline, CDR1 is LNHNV, CDR2 YYDKDF (reference sequence). Trimming at V came to 0 bases and at J to 6 bases, leaving 8 bases not matched to a gene. Here the CDR3 DNA reads TGTGCCACCAGCAGAGATACGACAGGGACTGTTAATTCACCCCTCCACTTT. Translated, it gives CATSRDTTGTVNSPLHF.

The chain couples TRBV29-1 to TRBJ2-2, with D possibly being TRBD1 (5 bases). Per the germline V gene, CDR1 is SQVTM and CDR2 is ANQGSEA. The V end was cut by 0 bases, the J end by 3 bases, with 14 bases between. The CDR3 is 16 amino acids. The CDR3 DNA follows: TGCAGCGTTGAAGAAGGTACGGACATGTACACCGGGGAGCTGTTTTTT. Its translation is CSVEEGTDMYTGELFF.

This chain links TRBV28 with TRBJ1-2, with TRBD1 matching 9 bases. CDR1 and CDR2 from the germline V gene are MDHEN and SYDVKM. The ends lost 4 bases at V and 8 bases at J; junction bases unmatched: 5. The CDR3 has 13 residues. The CDR3 loop is CASSSGTGWGYTF. DNA for the CDR3: TGTGCCAGCAGTTCCGGGACAGGGTGGGGCTACACCTTC.

V is TRBV4-3 and J is TRBJ2-1; weak D call: TRBD2 (5 bases). V was cut by 1 base and J by 4 bases, with 14 bases left in between. CDR1 LGHNA and CDR2 YSLEER come from the germline V gene. The CDR3 has 16 amino acids. The CDR3 is CASSQGERGSYNEQFF. The CDR3 DNA sequence: TGCGCCAGCAGCCAAGGGGAGCGCGGGTCTTACAATGAGCAGTTCTTC.

The rearrangement links TRBV4-1 to TRBJ2-1; D is unclear. CDR1 is MGHRA and CDR2 is YSYEKL in the germline V gene. This CDR3 contains 15 residues. Between the trimmed V and J ends, which lost 5 bases and 6 bases, there was a span of 17 bases. This CDR3 is CASSTRTPLINEQFF. The CDR3 DNA reads TGCGCCAGCAGCACCCGAACCCCCCTAATCAATGAGCAGTTCTTC.

The rearrangement links TRBV25-1 to TRBJ2-3; D is perhaps TRBD2 (5 bases). CDR3 length: 12 amino acids. With 8 bases removed from V and 3 bases from J, the gap between germline ends came to 9 bases. Looked up from germline, CDR1 is MGHDK and CDR2 is SYGVNS. CDR3 loop: CASARGTDTQYF. The CDR3 DNA reads as TGTGCCAGCGCCCGCGGGACAGATACGCAGTATTTT.

J is TRBJ2-1 and V is TRBV5-1; D unresolved. The germline V gene encodes CDR1 SGHRS and CDR2 YFSETQ. V was shortened by 4 bases and J by 0 bases, with 11 bases between the two germline ends. The CDR3 has 15 amino acids. The CDR3 spells CASSRDKSSYNEQFF. As DNA, the CDR3 is TGCGCCAGCAGCCGCGACAAAAGCTCCTACAATGAGCAGTTCTTC.

The chain is built from TRBV28 and TRBJ2-7; D may be TRBD2 (5 bases). V was pared by 3 bases and J by 4 bases, with 7 bases between. Per germline, CDR1 MDHEN and CDR2 SYDVKM. This CDR3 contains 12 residues. This CDR3 reads CASSLRVYEQYF. CDR3 DNA: TGTGCCAGCAGTTTGAGGGTTTACGAGCAGTACTTC.

To note about this clone: An end of the junction does not agree with germline; a read error may underlie this. This CDR3 reads CATSRDGQGSTIYF. The DNA of the CDR3 is TGTGCCACCAGCAGAGACGGCCAGGGAAGCACCATATATTTT. The chain uses TRBV15 and TRBJ1-3; possible D gene TRBD1, 5 bases. CDR3 length: 14 residues. Germline CDR1 is LNHNV and CDR2 is YYDKDF (reference sequence).

The V call is TRBV9, the J call TRBJ2-1; TRBD1 matches at 9 bases. The CDR3 covers 15 residues. Germline V gene lookup returns CDR1 SGDLS and CDR2 YYNGEE. The ends lost 4 bases at V and 9 bases at J; junction bases unmatched: 11. The CDR3 DNA reads TGTGCCAGCAGCCACCCCGGGACAGGGATGCGTGAGCAGTTCTTC. This translates into CASSHPGTGMREQFF.

The V and J genes are TRBV14 and TRBJ2-1, with 11 bases aligning to TRBD2. There are 19 residues in the CDR3. Looked up from germline, CDR1 is SGHDN and CDR2 is FVKESK. Unmatched junction bases numbered 11, after V lost 0 bases and J lost 4 bases. The chain's CDR3 is CASSQDDDLAGGAYNEQFF. CDR3 nucleotide sequence: TGTGCCAGCAGCCAAGATGATGACCTAGCGGGAGGCGCTTACAATGAGCAGTTCTTC.

The V gene is TRBV19, the J gene TRBJ2-5; a possible D gene is TRBD1 (5 bases). This CDR3 has 14 amino acids. Per germline, CDR1 LNHDA and CDR2 SQIVND (reference sequence). Trimming removed 5 bases at V and 1 base at J, with 11 bases between. As DNA, the CDR3 is TGTGCCAGTAGTGTGGTTCAGGGCCAAGAGACCCAGTACTTC. It is translated as CASSVVQGQETQYF.